This passage covers 2 T cell receptor beta chains from one sample sequenced in a study of Graves' ophthalmopathy and Graves' hyperthyroidism. Amplifying from RNA transcripts, the study obtained TCR beta CDR3 regions. HTBI-primed RT-PCR formed the first round, and a multiplex PCR formed the second. MiXCR, applied by TCRdb to the multiplex PCR reads, yields one record per CDR3 protein. The table shows hundreds of thousands of distinct CDR3 sequences, with 22% occurring only once. Sequenced: peripheral blood. These receptors were taken from a young woman with stable Graves' hyperthyroidism. Some clones in this sample may be carry-over from other donors' samples.

The chain employs TRBV18 and TRBJ1-2; D unresolved. V lost 3 bases and J lost 4, with 12 bases in between. Germline CDR1 reads KGHSH; CDR2 reads LQKENI. The CDR3 has 14 residues. This CDR3 reads CASSPAADSYGYTF. In DNA, the CDR3 is TGTGCCAGCTCACCGGCTGCAGACTCCTATGGCTACACCTTC.

The chain couples TRBV12-3 or TRBV12-4 to TRBJ1-2; a possible D gene is TRBD1 (6 bases). V was cut by 3 bases and J by 4 bases, with 15 bases left in between. CDR3 length equals 15 residues. Written as DNA, the CDR3 is TGTGCCAGCAGTTTGGCGGAGGGGGGACCCTATGGCTACACCTTC. It specifies CASSLAEGGPYGYTF.